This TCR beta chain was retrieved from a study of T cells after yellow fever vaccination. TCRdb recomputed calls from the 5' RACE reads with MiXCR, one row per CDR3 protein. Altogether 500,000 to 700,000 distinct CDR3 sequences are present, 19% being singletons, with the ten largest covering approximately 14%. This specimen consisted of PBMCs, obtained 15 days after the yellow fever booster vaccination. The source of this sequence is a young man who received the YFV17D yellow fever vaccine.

The CDR3 spells CSVALSGANVLTF. The CDR3 bases are TGCAGCGTTGCTCTATCCGGGGCCAACGTCCTGACTTTC. The chain is built from TRBV29-1 and TRBJ2-6; D unresolved. V lost 4 bases and J lost 4, with 8 bases in between. CDR3 length: 13 amino acids. Germline CDR1 SQVTM, CDR2 ANQGSEA.